The sequence of this TCR beta chain was determined in a study of chemoradiotherapy in HPV16-positive cancers. The overall study: A couple of HPV16-positive patients' cells yielded candidate HPV-specific clones and common motifs.

Clones were sequenced by immunoSEQ multiplex PCR, and TCRdb holds only the in-frame ones, with some missing. The data show roughly 20,000 clones, with approximately 84% seen just once and 3.7% held by the top ten. The CDR3 consists of 14 residues. Trimming took off 3 bases at V and 6 bases at J, with 12 bases between the two ends. Germline V gene data show CDR1 as LNHDA and CDR2 as SQIVND (reference sequence). Repertoires were sampled repeatedly during chemoradiotherapy. Remarks on this clone: Its antigen is currently unknown.

Study-level points and caveats: Better recurrence-free survival went with HPV-responsive T-cell expansion in HPV16-positive patients.

The clonotype originates from a human donor with HPV-associated anogenital cancer. The chain combines TRBV19 with TRBJ2-1; no clear D gene. Material: blood, obtained from a patient who underwent chemoradiotherapy. The CDR3 protein is CASSILVAGNEQFF. In DNA form, the CDR3 reads TGTGCCAGTAGTATTTTGGTGGCAGGCAATGAGCAGTTCTTC.